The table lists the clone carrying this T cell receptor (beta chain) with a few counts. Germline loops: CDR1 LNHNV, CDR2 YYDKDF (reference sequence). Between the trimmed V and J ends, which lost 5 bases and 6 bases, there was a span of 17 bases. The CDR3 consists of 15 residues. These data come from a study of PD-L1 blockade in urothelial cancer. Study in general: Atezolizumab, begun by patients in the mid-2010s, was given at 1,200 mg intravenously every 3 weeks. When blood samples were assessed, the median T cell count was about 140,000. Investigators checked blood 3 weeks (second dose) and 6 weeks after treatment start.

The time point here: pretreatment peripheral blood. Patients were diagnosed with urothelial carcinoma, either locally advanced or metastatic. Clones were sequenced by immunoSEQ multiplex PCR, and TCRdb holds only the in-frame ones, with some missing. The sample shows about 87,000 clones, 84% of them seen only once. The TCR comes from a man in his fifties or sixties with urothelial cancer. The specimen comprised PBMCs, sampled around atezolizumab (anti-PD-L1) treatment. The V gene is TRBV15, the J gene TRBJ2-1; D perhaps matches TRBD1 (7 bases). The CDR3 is CATSLRRGLLNEQFF. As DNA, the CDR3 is TGTGCCACCAGCCTCCGGAGGGGGCTACTCAATGAGCAGTTCTTC.